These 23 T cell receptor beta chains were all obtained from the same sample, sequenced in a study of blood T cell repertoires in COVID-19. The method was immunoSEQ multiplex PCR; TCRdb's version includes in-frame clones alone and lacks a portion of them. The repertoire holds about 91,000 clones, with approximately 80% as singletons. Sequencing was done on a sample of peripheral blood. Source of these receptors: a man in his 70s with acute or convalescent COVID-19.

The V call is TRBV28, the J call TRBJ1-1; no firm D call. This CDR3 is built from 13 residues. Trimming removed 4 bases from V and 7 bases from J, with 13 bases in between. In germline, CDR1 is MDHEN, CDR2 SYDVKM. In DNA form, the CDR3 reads TGTGCCAGCAGTTCCTTCACGCGCGGTGAAGCTTTCTTT. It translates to CASSSFTRGEAFF.

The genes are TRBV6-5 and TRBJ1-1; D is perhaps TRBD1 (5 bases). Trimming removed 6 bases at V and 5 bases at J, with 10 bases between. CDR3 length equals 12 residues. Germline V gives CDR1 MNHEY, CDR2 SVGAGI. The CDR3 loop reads CASRDIGTEAFF. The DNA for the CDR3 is TGTGCCAGCAGGGACATTGGGACTGAAGCTTTCTTT.

CDR3 coding DNA: TGTGCCAGCAGCCAAGGTATAGCGGGGAGAATGGATACGCAGTATTTT. This translates into CASSQGIAGRMDTQYF. The chain couples TRBV3-1 (or the pseudogene TRBV3-2) to TRBJ2-3, with 8 bases identical to TRBD2. Germline CDR1 and CDR2: LGHDT and YNNKEL (reference sequence). The CDR3 runs to 16 residues. The V and J ends lost 1 base and 6 bases, in that order; junction bases with no gene match: 9.

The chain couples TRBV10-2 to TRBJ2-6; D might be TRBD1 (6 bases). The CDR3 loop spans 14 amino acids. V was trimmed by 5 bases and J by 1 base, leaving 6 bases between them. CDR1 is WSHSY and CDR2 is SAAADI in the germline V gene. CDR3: CASSTGSGANVLTF. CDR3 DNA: TGCGCCAGCAGTACAGGGTCTGGGGCCAACGTCCTGACTTTC.

The CDR3 DNA is TGTGCCAGCAGCGAAGCTCGGGACAGGACAGATACGCAGTATTTT. It yields the protein CASSEARDRTDTQYF. The J gene is TRBJ2-3, the V gene TRBV7-2, with 8 bases matching TRBD1. There are 15 residues in the CDR3. V dropped 5 bases and J dropped 3; count of bases not matched to a gene: 7. Looked up from germline, CDR1 is SGHTA and CDR2 is FQGNSA.

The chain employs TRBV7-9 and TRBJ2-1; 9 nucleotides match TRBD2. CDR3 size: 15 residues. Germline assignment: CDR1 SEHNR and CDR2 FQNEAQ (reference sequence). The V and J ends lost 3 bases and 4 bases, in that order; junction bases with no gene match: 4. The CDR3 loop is CASSLRGRGYNEQFF. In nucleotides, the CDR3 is TGTGCCAGCAGCTTGCGCGGGAGGGGATACAATGAGCAGTTCTTC.

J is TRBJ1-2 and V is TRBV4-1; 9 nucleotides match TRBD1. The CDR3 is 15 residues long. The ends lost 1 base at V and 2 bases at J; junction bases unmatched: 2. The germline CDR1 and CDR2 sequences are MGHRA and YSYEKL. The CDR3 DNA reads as TGCGCCAGCAGCCAAGGACAGGGGGGAAACTATGGCTACACCTTC. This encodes CASSQGQGGNYGYTF.

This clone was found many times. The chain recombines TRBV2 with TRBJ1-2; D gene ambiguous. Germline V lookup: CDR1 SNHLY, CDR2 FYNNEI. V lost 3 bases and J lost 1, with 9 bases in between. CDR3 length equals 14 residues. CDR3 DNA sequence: TGTGCCAGCAGTGACCTCCCTAGTAACTATGGCTACACCTTC. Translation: CASSDLPSNYGYTF.

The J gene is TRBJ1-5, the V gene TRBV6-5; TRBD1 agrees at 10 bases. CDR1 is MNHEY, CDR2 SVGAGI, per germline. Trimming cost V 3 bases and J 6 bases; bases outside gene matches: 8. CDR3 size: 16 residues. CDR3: CASSYHRDRGGQPQHF. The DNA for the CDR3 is TGTGCCAGCAGTTATCACCGGGACAGGGGTGGTCAGCCCCAGCATTTT.

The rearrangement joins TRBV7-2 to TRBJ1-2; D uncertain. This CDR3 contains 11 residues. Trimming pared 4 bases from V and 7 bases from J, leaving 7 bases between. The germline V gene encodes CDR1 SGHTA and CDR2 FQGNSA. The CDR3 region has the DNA TGTGCCAGCAGCTCCCTCTCTGGCTACACCTTC. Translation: CASSSLSGYTF.

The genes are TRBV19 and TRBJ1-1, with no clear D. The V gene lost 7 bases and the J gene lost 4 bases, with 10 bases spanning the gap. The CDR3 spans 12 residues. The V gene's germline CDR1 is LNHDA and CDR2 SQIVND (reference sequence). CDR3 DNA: TGTGCCAGTACCCTGGGCGTCACTGAAGCTTTCTTT. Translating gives CASTLGVTEAFF.

DNA for the CDR3: TGTGCCAGCAGCCGACTAGATGCTAGCACAGATACGCAGTATTTT. It encodes CASSRLDASTDTQYF. V is TRBV3-1 (or the pseudogene TRBV3-2) and J is TRBJ2-3, with D perhaps matching TRBD2 (6 bases). Per germline, CDR1 LGHDT and CDR2 YNNKEL (reference sequence). The CDR3 is made up of 15 amino acids. V lost 4 bases, J lost 0 bases, and 11 bases lay in between.

The CDR3 loop reads CASSVDRGFSYEQYF. CDR3 nucleotide sequence: TGTGCCAGCAGCGTCGACAGGGGGTTCTCCTACGAGCAGTACTTC. The chain couples TRBV5-5 to TRBJ2-7, with 9 bases that match TRBD1. This CDR3 contains 15 residues. CDR1 is SGHKS and CDR2 is YYEKEE in the germline V gene (reference sequence). V was clipped by 4 bases and J by 0 bases; unmatched bases: 5.

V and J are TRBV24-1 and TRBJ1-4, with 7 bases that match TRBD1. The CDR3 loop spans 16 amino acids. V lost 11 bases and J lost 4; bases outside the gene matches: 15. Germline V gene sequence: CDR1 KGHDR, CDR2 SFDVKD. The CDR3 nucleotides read TGTGCCATCTGGGACAGCCCCAGTTACTATAATGAAAAACTGTTTTTT. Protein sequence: CAIWDSPSYYNEKLFF.

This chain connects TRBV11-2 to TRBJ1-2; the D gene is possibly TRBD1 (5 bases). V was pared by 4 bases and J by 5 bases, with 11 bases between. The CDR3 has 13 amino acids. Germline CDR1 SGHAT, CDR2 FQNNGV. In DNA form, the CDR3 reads TGTGCCAGCAGCTCCGACAGATATTATGGCTACACCTTC. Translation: CASSSDRYYGYTF.

This CDR3 reads CASTGRYAEKLFF. CDR3 coding DNA: TGTGCCAGCACAGGGCGGTACGCTGAAAAACTGTTTTTT. The chain carries TRBV2 and TRBJ1-4, with D possibly TRBD1 on 5 matching bases. V was clipped by 7 bases and J by 7 bases, with 13 bases between them. This CDR3 has 13 amino acids. The germline V gene has CDR1 SNHLY and CDR2 FYNNEI.

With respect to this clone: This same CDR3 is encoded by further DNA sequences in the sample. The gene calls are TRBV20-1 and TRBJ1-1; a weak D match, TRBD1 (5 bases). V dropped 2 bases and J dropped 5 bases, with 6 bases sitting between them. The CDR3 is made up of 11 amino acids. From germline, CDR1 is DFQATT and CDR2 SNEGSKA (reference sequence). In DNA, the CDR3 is TGCAGTGCTAGACAGGGAACTGAAGCTTTCTTT. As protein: CSARQGTEAFF.

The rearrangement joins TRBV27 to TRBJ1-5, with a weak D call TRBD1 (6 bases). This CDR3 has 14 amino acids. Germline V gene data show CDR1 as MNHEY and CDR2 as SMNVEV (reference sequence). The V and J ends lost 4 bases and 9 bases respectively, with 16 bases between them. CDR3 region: CASSSRQAPRPQHF. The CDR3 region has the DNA TGTGCCAGCAGTTCAAGACAGGCCCCGAGGCCCCAGCATTTT.

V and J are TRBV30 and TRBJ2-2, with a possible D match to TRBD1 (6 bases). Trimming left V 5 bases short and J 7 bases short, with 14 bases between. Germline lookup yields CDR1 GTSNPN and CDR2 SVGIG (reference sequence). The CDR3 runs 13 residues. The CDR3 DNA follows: TGTGCCTGGGGAGACAGGCTGGGCGGGGAGCTGTTTTTT. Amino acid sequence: CAWGDRLGGELFF.

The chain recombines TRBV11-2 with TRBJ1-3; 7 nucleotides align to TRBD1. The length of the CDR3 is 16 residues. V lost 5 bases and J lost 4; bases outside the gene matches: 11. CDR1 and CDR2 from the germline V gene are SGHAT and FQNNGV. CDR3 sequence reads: CASSLRSGTAGNTIYF. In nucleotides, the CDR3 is TGTGCCAGCAGCCTGCGTTCCGGGACAGCAGGAAACACCATATATTTT.

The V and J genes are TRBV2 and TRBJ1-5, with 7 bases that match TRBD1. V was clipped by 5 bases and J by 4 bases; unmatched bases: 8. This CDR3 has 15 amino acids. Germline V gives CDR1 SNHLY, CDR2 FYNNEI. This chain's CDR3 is CASSPGTASNQPQHF. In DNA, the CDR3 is TGTGCCAGCAGTCCCGGGACAGCATCTAATCAGCCCCAGCATTTT.

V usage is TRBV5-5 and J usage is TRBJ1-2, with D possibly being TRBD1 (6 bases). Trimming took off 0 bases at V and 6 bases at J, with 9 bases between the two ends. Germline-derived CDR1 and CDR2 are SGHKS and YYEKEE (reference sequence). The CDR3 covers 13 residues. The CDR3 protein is CASSLAGDNGYTF. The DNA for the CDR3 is TGTGCCAGCAGCTTGGCTGGGGACAATGGCTACACCTTC.

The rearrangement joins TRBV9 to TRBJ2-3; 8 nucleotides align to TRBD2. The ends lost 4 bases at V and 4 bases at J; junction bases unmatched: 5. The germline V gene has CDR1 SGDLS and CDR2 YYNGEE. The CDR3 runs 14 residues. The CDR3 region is CASSPGGGPDTQYF. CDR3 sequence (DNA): TGTGCCAGCAGCCCCGGGGGGGGGCCAGATACGCAGTATTTT.